A single T cell receptor (beta chain) is shown here with its context. It lacks a known antigen. Base qualities were left out, and no much larger clone turns up one base away. In Seattle, one collaborating source enrolled patients while the infection was active and tracked those patients longitudinally over the course of disease. Each collaborating institution followed its own protocols to collect whole blood in K2EDTA tubes. For TCRbeta analysis, collaborators shipped samples in one of three forms: frozen whole blood, isolated PBMCs, or DNA extracted from either of those sample types. These data belong to a study of blood T cell repertoires in COVID-19 (dated by TCRdb to the early 2020s). Background on the whole study: Samples from collaborators originated in the United States, Italy and Spain and spanned both the acute and convalescent phases of COVID-19. The material from the prospective study consisted of cDNA or gDNA derived from T cells, B-cell-depleted T cells, or PBMCs. Deeply sampled blood TCRbeta repertoires from subjects exposed to, actively infected with, or recovered from COVID-19 were included in the dataset. A freely available public database, intended as a resource for researchers studying the immune response to SARS-CoV-2, is where the repertoires were released. Samples came from the ongoing ImmuneRACE study (first 160 participants) plus 1,254 subjects from 6 global collaborators. Nearly every sample came with metadata listing a de-identified subject ID, COVID-19 status, age in years and sex. HLA class I and class II types, where available, came from metadata supplied by the sample provider rather than from assay-based typing. The research as a whole found: The quantity of clinical and demographic metadata differed by source and by participant and was supplied without curation.

TCRbeta CDR3 regions were amplified from genomic DNA by means of the immunoSEQ Assay, a bias-controlled multiplex PCR. In the paper's pipeline: The number of nucleated cells in each sample was estimated from the amplification of reference gene primers within the assay. Sequence reads were collapsed and filtered to measure the absolute abundance of every unique TCRbeta CDR3 rearrangement. For each sample, productive Simpson clonality was calculated by taking the square root of Simpson's diversity index across productive rearrangements. TCRdb stores this immuneACCESS table with in-frame sequences only. Part of the clones is absent; in the studies checked, under half of the shortfall reflects unresolved V genes, and no reason is known for the rest. V, J and clone size are taken as reported in that table, and D and trimming were inferred from the DNA itself. The table for this sample lists 330,000 or so clones; about nine tenths of them were counted only once. Jointly, the top ten make up approximately 9.3% of the sample.

V was cut back by 4 bases and J by 7 bases, leaving a gap of 10 bases between them. Spanning cysteine to phenylalanine, the CDR3 consists of 13 amino acids. CDR3 DNA only is kept here, 39 bases in frame from base 1. In the germline V gene, CDR1 corresponds to MGHDK and CDR2 to SYGVNS. Source material: peripheral blood. The V and J genes are TRBV25-1 and TRBJ1-4; the best D guess is TRBD1, with 6 bases matching. The sequence was obtained from a young man with COVID-19, enrolled during active disease. CDR3 region: CASSVAGAEKLFF. The nucleotides read TGTGCCAGCAGTGTCGCAGGGGCTGAAAAACTGTTTTTT.